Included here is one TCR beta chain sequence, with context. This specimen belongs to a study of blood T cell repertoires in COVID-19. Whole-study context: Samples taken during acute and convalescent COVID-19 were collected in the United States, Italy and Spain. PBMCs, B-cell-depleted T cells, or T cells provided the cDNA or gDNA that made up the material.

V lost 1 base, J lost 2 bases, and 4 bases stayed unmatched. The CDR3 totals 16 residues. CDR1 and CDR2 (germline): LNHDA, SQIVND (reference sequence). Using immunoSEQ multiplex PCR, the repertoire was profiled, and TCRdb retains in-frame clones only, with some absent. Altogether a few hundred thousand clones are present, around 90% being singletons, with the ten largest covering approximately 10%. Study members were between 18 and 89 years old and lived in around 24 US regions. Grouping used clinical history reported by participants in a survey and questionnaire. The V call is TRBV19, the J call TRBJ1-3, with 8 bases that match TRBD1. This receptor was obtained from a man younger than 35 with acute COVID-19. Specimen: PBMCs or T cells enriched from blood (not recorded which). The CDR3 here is CASSIVGQGTGNTIYF. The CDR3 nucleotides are TGTGCCAGTAGTATAGTCGGACAGGGCACTGGAAACACCATATATTTT.